Listed below are T cell receptor beta chains from one sample, sequenced in a study of shared clonotypes between healthy human individuals. Assay used: immunoSEQ multiplex PCR; TCRdb lists only in-frame clones, some missing. The data contain fewer than 3 million clones, around 93% of them singletons. The sample taken for sequencing was naive CD4+ T cells from PBMCs. The receptor set was obtained from a man aged 18-30 years in good health. Some clones in this sample may be carry-over from other donors' samples. Both conserved end residues are part of each CDR3. The order of the fields is D gene, V gene, J gene, clone size, CDR3 DNA, CDR3 protein. A D gene is named only where the DNA matches it firmly. Expanded clones get a size class; other rows say once, few or many, or leave the size out.

>.|TRBV11-2|TRBJ2-7|.
TGTGCCAGCACCCCAGGGATGCCTGCCTACGAGCAGTACTTC
CASTPGMPAYEQYF
>.|TRBV9|TRBJ1-3|few
TGTGCCAGCAGCGTAGCTTGGGGGGGCTCTGGAAACACCATATATTTT
CASSVAWGGSGNTIYF
>TRBD2|TRBV9|TRBJ2-7|.
TGTGCCAGCAACGCGGGGGAACCAAAATACGAGCAGTACTTC
CASNAGEPKYEQYF
>TRBD2|TRBV7-2|TRBJ2-1|.
TGTGCCAGCAGCTTCCAGCGGGGACTCCCGGCTGGTGAGCAGTTCTTC
CASSFQRGLPAGEQFF
>.|TRBV11-3|TRBJ1-3|.
TGTGCCAGCAGCTTACGACCTGGAAACACCATATATTTT
CASSLRPGNTIYF
>.|TRBV7-8|TRBJ1-1|.
TGTGCCAGCAGCTTATCCCCAGAGGGGTGGGACACTGAAGCTTTCTTT
CASSLSPEGWDTEAFF
>.|TRBV5-6|TRBJ2-3|.
TGTGCCAGCAGTTTACCCTCCGGGCCTAGCACAGATACGCAGTATTTT
CASSLPSGPSTDTQYF
>TRBD1|TRBV18|TRBJ2-5|.
TGTGCCAGCTCACTTCGGACAGGGGGACAAGAGACCCAGTACTTC
CASSLRTGGQETQYF
>TRBD1|TRBV5-1|TRBJ2-5|once
TGCGCCAGCAGCTCACAGGGGCAAGAAGAGACCCAGTACTTC
CASSSQGQEETQYF
>.|TRBV9|TRBJ1-5|.
TGTGCCAGCAGCGTAGCTACAGGTCAGCCCCAGCATTTT
CASSVATGQPQHF
>.|TRBV19|TRBJ2-1|.
TGTGCCAGTAGTATCGGAGACTACCCTAACAGACATGAGCAGTTCTTC
CASSIGDYPNRHEQFF
>.|TRBV2|TRBJ1-4|.
TGTGCCAGCAGTGTTTTGGGGCCACGGGGGAAACTGTTTTTT
CASSVLGPRGKLFF
>.|TRBV2|TRBJ1-1|.
TGTGCCAGCAGTGTAGAGGGGGTGAACACTGAAGCTTTCTTT
CASSVEGVNTEAFF
>.|TRBV6-6|TRBJ1-5|.
TGTGCCAGCAGTTACGGGTCAGCTATTCAGCCCCAGCATTTT
CASSYGSAIQPQHF
>.|TRBV28|TRBJ2-1|.
TGTGCCAGCAGTTTGGGACGCTCCTACAATGAGCAGTTCTTC
CASSLGRSYNEQFF
>.|TRBV5-1|TRBJ1-2|once
TGCGCCAGCAGCTTGGCAATGGACAGAGCTAACTATGGCTACACCTTC
CASSLAMDRANYGYTF
>TRBD2|TRBV30|TRBJ2-3|.
TGTGCCTGGGCTAGCGGGAGTGGGCCAGATACGCAGTATTTT
CAWASGSGPDTQYF